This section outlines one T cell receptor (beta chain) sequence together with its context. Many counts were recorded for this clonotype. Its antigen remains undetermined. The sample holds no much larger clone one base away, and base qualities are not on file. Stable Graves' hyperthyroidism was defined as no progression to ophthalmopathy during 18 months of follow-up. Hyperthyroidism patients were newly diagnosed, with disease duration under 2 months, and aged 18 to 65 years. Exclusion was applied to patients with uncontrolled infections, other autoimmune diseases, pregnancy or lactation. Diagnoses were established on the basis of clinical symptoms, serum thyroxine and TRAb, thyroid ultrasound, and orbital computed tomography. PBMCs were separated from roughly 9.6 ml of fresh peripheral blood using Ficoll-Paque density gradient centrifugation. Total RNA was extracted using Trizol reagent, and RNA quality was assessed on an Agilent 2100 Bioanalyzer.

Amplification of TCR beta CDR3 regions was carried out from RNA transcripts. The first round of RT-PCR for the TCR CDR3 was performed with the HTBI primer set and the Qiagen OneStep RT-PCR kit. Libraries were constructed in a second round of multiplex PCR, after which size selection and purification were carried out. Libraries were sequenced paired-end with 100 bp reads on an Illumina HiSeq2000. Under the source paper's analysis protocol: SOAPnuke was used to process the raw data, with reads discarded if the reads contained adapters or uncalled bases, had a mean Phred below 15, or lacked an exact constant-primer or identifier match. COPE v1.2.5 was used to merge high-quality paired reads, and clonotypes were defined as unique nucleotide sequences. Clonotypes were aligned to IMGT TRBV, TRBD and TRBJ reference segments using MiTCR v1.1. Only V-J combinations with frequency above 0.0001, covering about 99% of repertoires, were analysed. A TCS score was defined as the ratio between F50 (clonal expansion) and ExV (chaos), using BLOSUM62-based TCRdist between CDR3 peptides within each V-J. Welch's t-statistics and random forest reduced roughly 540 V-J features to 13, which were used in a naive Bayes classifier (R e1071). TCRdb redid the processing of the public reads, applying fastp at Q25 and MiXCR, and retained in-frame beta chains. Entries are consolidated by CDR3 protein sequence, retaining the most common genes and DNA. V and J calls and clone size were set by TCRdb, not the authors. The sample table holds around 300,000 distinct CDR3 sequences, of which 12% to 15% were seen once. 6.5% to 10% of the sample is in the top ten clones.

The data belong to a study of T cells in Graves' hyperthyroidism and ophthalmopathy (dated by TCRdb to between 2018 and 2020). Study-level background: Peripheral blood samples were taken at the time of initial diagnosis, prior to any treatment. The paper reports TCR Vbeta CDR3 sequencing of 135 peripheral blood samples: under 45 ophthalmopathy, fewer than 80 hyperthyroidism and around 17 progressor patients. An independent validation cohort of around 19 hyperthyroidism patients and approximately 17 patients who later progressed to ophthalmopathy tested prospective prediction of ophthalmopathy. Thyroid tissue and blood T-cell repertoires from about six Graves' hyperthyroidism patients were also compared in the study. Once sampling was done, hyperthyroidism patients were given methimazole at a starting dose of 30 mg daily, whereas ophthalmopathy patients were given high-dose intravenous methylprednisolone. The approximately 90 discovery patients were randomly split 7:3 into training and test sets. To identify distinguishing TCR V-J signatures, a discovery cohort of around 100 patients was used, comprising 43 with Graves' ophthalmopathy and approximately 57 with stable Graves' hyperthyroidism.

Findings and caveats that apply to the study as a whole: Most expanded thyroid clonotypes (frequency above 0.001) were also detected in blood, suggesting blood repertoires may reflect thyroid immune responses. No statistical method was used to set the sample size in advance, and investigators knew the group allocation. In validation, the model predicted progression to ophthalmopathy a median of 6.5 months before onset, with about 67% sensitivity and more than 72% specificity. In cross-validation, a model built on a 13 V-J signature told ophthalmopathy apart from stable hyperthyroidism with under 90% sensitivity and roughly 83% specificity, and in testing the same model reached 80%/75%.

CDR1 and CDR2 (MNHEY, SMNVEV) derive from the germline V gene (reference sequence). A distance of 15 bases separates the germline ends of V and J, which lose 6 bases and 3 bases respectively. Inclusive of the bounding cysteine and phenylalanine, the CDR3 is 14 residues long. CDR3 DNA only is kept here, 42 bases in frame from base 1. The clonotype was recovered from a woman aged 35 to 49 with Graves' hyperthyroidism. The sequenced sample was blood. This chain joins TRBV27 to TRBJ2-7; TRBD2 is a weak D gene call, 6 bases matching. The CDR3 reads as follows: CASSQTRPDYEQYF. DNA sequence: TGTGCCAGCAGCCAGACTAGGCCAGACTACGAGCAGTACTTC.